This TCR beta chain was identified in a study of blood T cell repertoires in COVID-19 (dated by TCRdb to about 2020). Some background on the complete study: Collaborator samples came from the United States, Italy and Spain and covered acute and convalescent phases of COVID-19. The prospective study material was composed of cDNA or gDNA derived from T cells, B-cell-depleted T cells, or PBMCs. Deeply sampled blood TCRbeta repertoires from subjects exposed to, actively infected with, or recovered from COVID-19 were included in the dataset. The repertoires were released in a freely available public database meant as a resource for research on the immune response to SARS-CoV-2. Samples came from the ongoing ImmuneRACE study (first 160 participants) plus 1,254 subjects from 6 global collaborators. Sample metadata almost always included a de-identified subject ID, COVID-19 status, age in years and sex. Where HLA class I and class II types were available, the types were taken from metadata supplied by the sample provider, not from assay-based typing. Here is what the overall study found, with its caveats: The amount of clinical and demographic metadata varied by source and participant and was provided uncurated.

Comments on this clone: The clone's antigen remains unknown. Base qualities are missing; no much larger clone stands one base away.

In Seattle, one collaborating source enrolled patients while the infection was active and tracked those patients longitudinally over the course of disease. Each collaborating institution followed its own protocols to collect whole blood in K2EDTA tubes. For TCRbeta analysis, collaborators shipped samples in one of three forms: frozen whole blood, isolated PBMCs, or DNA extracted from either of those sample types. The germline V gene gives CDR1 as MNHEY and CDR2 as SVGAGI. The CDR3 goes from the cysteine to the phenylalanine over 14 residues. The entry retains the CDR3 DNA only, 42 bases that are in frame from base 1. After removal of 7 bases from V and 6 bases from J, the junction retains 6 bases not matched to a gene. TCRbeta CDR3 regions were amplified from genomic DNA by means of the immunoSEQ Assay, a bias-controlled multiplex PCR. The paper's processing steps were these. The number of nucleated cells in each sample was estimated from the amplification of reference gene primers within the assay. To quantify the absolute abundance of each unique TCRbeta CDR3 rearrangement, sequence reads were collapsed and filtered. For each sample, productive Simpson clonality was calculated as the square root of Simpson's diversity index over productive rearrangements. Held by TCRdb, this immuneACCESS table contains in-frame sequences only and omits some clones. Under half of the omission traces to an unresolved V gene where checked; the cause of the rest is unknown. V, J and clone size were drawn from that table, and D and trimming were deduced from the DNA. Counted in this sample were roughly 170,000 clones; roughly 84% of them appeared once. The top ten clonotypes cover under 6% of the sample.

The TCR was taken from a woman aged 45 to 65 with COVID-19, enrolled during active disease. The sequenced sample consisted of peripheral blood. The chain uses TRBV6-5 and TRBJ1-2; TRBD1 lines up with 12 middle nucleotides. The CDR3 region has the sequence CASTGTGGANGYTF. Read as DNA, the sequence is TGTGCCAGCACCGGGACAGGGGGCGCCAATGGCTACACCTTC.